Given below is one TCR beta chain in context. Per the authors' pipeline: Estimates of nucleated cell counts were drawn from the amplification of reference gene primers. Sequenced by immunoSEQ multiplex PCR; TCRdb stores in-frame clones only, minus some. V, J and clone size are those of that table, while D and trimming were read from the DNA. Of under 350,000 clones in the sample, 85% were seen once. The data stem from a study of blood T cell repertoires in COVID-19. Study-wide context: COVID-19 samples, acute and convalescent, were from the United States, Italy and Spain. T cells, B-cell-depleted T cells, or PBMCs supplied cDNA or gDNA.

Looked up from germline, CDR1 is DFQATT and CDR2 is SNEGSKA (reference sequence). V shed 3 bases and J 4 bases; nucleotides not matched to a gene: 7. This CDR3 is built from 15 residues. This clonotype originated in a human donor in a cohort sampled during active COVID-19. The sequenced sample consisted of peripheral blood. V gene TRBV20-1 combines with J gene TRBJ2-5, with TRBD2 identical over 11 bases. The CDR3 loop reads CSASFVGTSGETQYF. CDR3 DNA sequence: TGCAGTGCTAGTTTCGTGGGGACTAGCGGAGAGACCCAGTACTTC.